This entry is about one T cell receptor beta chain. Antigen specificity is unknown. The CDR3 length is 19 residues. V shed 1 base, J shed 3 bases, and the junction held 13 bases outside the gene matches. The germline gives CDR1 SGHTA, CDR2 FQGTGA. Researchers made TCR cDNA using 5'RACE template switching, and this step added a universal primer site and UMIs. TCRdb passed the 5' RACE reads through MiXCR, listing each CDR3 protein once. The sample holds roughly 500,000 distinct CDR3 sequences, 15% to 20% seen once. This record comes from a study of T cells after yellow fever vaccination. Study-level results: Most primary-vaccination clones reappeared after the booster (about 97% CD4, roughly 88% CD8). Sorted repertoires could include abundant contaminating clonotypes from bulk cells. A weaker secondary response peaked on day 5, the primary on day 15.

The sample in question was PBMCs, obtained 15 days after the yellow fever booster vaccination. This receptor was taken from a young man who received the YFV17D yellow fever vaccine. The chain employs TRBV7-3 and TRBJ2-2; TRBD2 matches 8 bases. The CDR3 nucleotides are TGTGCCAGCAGCTTAATTGGTTTAGCGGGATTTCTGGACACCGGGGAGCTGTTTTTT. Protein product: CASSLIGLAGFLDTGELFF.